This T cell receptor (beta chain) was obtained from a study of regulatory T cells in long-lasting Graves disease (dated by TCRdb to about 2021). Broadly, across the study: In the newly diagnosed Graves' disease group, patients had been taking antithyroid drugs for less than 3 months. Peripheral blood TCR sequencing and RNA sequencing compared persistent Graves' disease patients with newly diagnosed Graves' disease patients. The study took place in China and was registered as a clinical trial. A total of roughly 35 samples underwent TCR sequencing: roughly 13 from persistent and around 20 from newly diagnosed Graves' disease patients. The research as a whole found: Persistent disease showed preferential use of TRBV28, TRBJ1-2 and TRBJ2-5, whereas newly diagnosed disease favored TRBV20-1 and TRBJ2-1. The small sample size was acknowledged by the authors as a limitation that may reduce accuracy. Lower TCR Shannon entropy and fewer highly expanded clones were observed in persistent Graves' disease patients than in newly diagnosed patients, which suggested clonal expansion. Patients with persistent disease shared more public clonotypes (about 2,900) than newly diagnosed patients did (more than 900). Only peripheral blood was studied, because thyroid tissue, the primary lesion, was inaccessible. Sequencing and analysis were restricted to the TCR beta chain.

Ten or more counts support this clonotype. What antigen it recognizes has not been identified. Base qualities are not recorded, but no much larger clone differs from it by a single base. Spanning cysteine to phenylalanine, the CDR3 consists of 14 amino acids. The sequence is cut down to CDR3 DNA, 42 bases in frame from base 1. The germline V gene gives CDR1 as SGHAT and CDR2 as FQNNGV. V trim: 6 bases; J trim: 0 bases; unmatched bases: 4. Library creation used multiplex PCR. The run used an Illumina HiSeq 4000. To build TCR beta libraries, CDR3 regions were amplified by Arm-PCR using iRepertoire HTBI primers. Before sequencing, the PCR products went through gel purification. The authors' analysis ran thus. Across samples, around 58 TRBV and over 11 TRBJ segments were identified and used for gene usage analysis of CDR3 amino acid clonotypes. Filtered high-quality paired reads were merged into contigs using COPE and FqMerger. Contigs were aligned with BLAST to IMGT TRBV, TRBD and TRBJ reference genes, and CDR3 was defined per IMGT. Highly expanded clones were defined as clonotypes with a frequency above 0.1%. Shannon entropy served as the measure of repertoire diversity, while the Gini coefficient captured V-J evenness. A clonotype was considered public if more than one individual shared it. The raw public data were reprocessed by TCRdb itself: fastp quality trimming at Q25, MiXCR clonotype calling, in-frame beta chains only. Merged by CDR3 protein, the rows form single entries marked with the most common genes and DNA. TCRdb's processing, not the authors' own work, is the source of the V and J calls. Present in this sample are approximately 350,000 distinct CDR3 sequences, about 17% of which were seen just once. The ten top clones hold over 20% of the sample.

The sample's time point, from its label and the paper: newly diagnosed GD, antithyroid drugs for less than 3 months. For both TCR sequencing and RNA sequencing, RNA was extracted from PBMCs in TRIzol. Graves' disease was diagnosed according to American Thyroid Association guidelines. Patients for the study were recruited at an endocrinology department in Xi'an, China. Each patient gave roughly 8.4 milliliters of peripheral blood, collected in an EDTA anticoagulant tube. PBMCs were isolated by Ficoll Paque Plus density gradient separation without further T cell sorting. An Agilent 2100 Bioanalyzer and agarose gel were used to check RNA quality, while a NanoDrop 2000 measured RNA concentration. The same specimen was also included in a second study, on T cells in Graves' hyperthyroidism and ophthalmopathy. The second source states: Stable Graves' hyperthyroidism was defined as the absence of progression to ophthalmopathy over 18 months of follow-up. Hyperthyroidism patients were aged 18 to 65 years and newly diagnosed, with disease duration of less than 2 months. Exclusion was applied to patients with uncontrolled infections, other autoimmune diseases, pregnancy or lactation. Clinical symptoms, serum thyroxine and TRAb, thyroid ultrasound, and orbital computed tomography formed the basis for the diagnoses. The TCR CDR3 was subjected to a first round of RT-PCR using the HTBI primer set and the Qiagen OneStep RT-PCR kit. Blood samples also contained most of the expanded thyroid clonotypes (frequency above 0.001), which suggests that blood repertoires may reflect thyroid immune responses. Ophthalmopathy was separated from stable hyperthyroidism by a 13 V-J signature model, with 87.88% sensitivity and roughly 81% specificity obtained in cross-validation and 80%/75% obtained in testing. During validation, the model predicted progression to ophthalmopathy a median of roughly 7.1 months ahead of onset, with around 70% sensitivity and roughly 72% specificity. A discovery cohort of around 98 patients, fewer than 50 with Graves' ophthalmopathy and 57 with stable Graves' hyperthyroidism, was used to find distinguishing TCR V-J signatures. An independent validation cohort of 18 to 20 hyperthyroidism patients and about 15 patients who later progressed to ophthalmopathy tested prospective prediction of ophthalmopathy. The approximately 100 discovery patients were divided at random into training and test sets in a 7:3 ratio. In addition, the study compared T-cell repertoires in thyroid tissue and in blood from six Graves' hyperthyroidism patients. After sampling, hyperthyroidism patients received methimazole starting at 30 mg daily, and ophthalmopathy patients received high-dose intravenous methylprednisolone. Libraries were constructed in a second round of multiplex PCR, after which size selection and purification were carried out. Libraries were sequenced paired-end with 100 bp reads on an Illumina HiSeq2000. SOAPnuke was used to process the raw data, removing reads that contained adapters or uncalled bases, had a mean Phred below 15, or lacked an exact match to the constant primer or identifier. High-quality paired reads were merged with COPE v1.2.5, and unique nucleotide sequences were defined as clonotypes. MiTCR v1.1 was used to align clonotypes to the IMGT TRBV, TRBD and TRBJ reference segments. The analysis was restricted to V-J combinations with a frequency above 0.0001, which together covered just over 99% of the repertoires. A TCS score was defined as the ratio of F50 (clonal expansion) to E x V (chaos), with BLOSUM62-based TCRdist applied between CDR3 peptides within each V-J. Welch's t-statistics and random forest reduced 500 to 550 V-J features to 13, which were used in a naive Bayes classifier (R e1071). No statistical method was used to set the sample size in advance, and investigators knew the group allocation. TCR Vbeta CDR3 sequencing of approximately 140 peripheral blood samples (about 45 ophthalmopathy, 75 hyperthyroidism and roughly 17 progressor patients) is reported in the paper.

This specimen consisted of peripheral blood mononuclear cells (PBMCs), obtained at new diagnosis, from a patient treated with antithyroid drugs. The clonotype comes from a woman under 30 with Graves disease. Donor details come from another sample of the same person, matched by shared clones. Recombination linked TRBV11-2 to TRBJ1-2, with TRBD1 matching 7 junction bases. The CDR3 region: CASSPGTANYGYTF. The bases read TGTGCCAGCAGTCCCGGGACAGCTAACTATGGCTACACCTTC.